This T cell receptor beta chain was documented in a study of OX40 agonist ivuxolimab in advanced cancers. Autoimmune disease history or systemic immunosuppression disqualified patients. The method was immunoSEQ multiplex PCR; TCRdb's version includes in-frame clones alone and lacks a portion of them. The sample carries 30,000 to 45,000 clones, 60% to 85% recorded once. Study results and limitations: Expanded clones were, on average, more numerous among CD8+ T cells than CD4+.

This clone turned up a few times. Its cognate antigen is unknown. The sequencing used CD4+ or CD8+ T cells sorted from blood, collected in a trial of the OX40 agonist ivuxolimab. The sequence was collected from an adult with an advanced solid tumor such as melanoma, head and neck, liver or kidney cancer.

The CDR3 coding sequence is TGTGCCAGCAGCTTAACGACCGGGGATACGCAGTATTTT. Amino acids: CASSLTTGDTQYF. V usage is TRBV7-2 and J usage is TRBJ2-3; no definite D call. This CDR3 has 13 amino acids. From germline, CDR1 is SGHTA and CDR2 FQGNSA. The germline V and J ends were trimmed by 2 bases and 6 bases, with 9 bases remaining between them.